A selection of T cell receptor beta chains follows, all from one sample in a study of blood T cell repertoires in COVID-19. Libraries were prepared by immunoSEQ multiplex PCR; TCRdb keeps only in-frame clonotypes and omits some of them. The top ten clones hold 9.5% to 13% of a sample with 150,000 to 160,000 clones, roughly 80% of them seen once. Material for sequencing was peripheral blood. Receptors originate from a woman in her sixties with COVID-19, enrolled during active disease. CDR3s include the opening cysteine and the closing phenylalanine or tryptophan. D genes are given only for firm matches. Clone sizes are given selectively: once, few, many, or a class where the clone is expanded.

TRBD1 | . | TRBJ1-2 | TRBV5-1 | TGCGCCAGCAGCTTGGCCGGGACAGGGAACTATGGCTACACCTTC | CASSLAGTGNYGYTF
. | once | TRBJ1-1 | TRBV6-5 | TGTGCCAGCAGAGCTAAAGGCTCGGGCACTGAAGCTTTCTTT | CASRAKGSGTEAFF
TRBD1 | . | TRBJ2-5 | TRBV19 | TGTGCCAGTAATCCGGGACAGGGGAGAGAGGAGACCCAGTACTTC | CASNPGQGREETQYF
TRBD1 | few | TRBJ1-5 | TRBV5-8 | TGTGCCAGCAGCTTGGTCGCCCCGGGGACAGGGATGCAGCCCCAGCATTTT | CASSLVAPGTGMQPQHF
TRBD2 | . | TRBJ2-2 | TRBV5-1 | TGCGCCAGCAGCCCATCTAGCGGGGGAAGCACCGGGGAGCTGTTTTTT | CASSPSSGGSTGELFF
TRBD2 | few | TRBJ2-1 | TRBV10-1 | TGCGCCAGCAGTGGTCCTGCCCTTCTAGCGGGATCCTACAATGAGCAGTTCTTC | CASSGPALLAGSYNEQFF
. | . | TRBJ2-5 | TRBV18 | TGTGCCAGCTCATCAGGAACCCAAGAGACCCAGTACTTC | CASSSGTQETQYF
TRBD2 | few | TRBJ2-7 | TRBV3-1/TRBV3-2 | TGTGCCAGCAGCCACGGGCGGAGCGGGAGTTACGAGCAGTACTTC | CASSHGRSGSYEQYF
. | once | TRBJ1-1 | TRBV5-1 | TGCGCCAGCAGCTCCCAGGGCACTGAAGCTTTCTTT | CASSSQGTEAFF
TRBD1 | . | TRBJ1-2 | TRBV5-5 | TGTGCCAGCAGCCCTTGGGACAGGGGAATTATAGTTGATAGTGGCTACACCTTC | CASSPWDRGIIVDSGYTF
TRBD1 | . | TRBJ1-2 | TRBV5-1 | TGCGCCAGCAGCCGATGGACAGGGGAAGTACGTGGCTACACCTTC | CASSRWTGEVRGYTF
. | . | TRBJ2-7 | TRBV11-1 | TGTGCCAGCAGCTTTAGGGGGTCCTACGAGCAGTACTTC | CASSFRGSYEQYF
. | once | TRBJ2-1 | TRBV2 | TGTGCCAGCAGTGGCCTCGGCTACAATGAGCAGTTCTTC | CASSGLGYNEQFF
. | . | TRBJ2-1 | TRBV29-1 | TGCAGCGTTCCGCGGGGATACTCCTACAATGAGCAGTTCTTC | CSVPRGYSYNEQFF
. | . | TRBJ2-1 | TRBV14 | TGTGCCAGCAGCCAAGTCCCCCAGGGTACCCAGTTCTTC | CASSQVPQGTQFF
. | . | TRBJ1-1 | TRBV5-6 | TGTGCCAGCAGTCTAAGGAGGACTGAAGCTTTCTTT | CASSLRRTEAFF
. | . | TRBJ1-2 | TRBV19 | TGTGCCAGCACCCTAGTGGGGGGGAGCGACTATGGCTACACCTTC | CASTLVGGSDYGYTF
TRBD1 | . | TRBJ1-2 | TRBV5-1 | TGCGCCAGCAGTCGGGGACAGGAGATCTATGGCTACACCTTC | CASSRGQEIYGYTF
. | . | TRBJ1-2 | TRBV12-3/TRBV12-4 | TGTGCCAGCAGTCTCTTACCAGGCCGCTACACCTTC | CASSLLPGRYTF
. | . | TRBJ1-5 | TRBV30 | TGTGCCTGGAGTGTAGGCAGGGATCAGCCCCAGCATTTT | CAWSVGRDQPQHF
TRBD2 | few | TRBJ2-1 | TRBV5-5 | TGTGCCAGCAGCTTGGGGGCGGGAGGGCCTGATGAGCAGTTCTTC | CASSLGAGGPDEQFF
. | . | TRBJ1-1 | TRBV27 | TGTGCCAGCAGTTTACTAATGAACACTGAAGCTTTCTTT | CASSLLMNTEAFF
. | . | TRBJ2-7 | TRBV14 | TGTGCCAGCAGCCGGGGCCGGTTCTACGAGCAGTACTTC | CASSRGRFYEQYF
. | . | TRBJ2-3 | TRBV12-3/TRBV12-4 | TGTGCCAGCAGACAAGCAGATACGCAGTATTTT | CASRQADTQYF
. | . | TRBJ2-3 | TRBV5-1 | TGCGCCAGCAGCTCGGGCACAGATACGCAGTATTTT | CASSSGTDTQYF
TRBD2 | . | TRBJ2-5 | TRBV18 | TGTGCCAGCTCACCACTACCCGGCGGGAGTCGGGACCAAGAGACCCAGTACTTC | CASSPLPGGSRDQETQYF
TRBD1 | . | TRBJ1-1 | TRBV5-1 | TGCGCCAGCAGCCCCCAGGGGGCGCACACTGAAGCTTTCTTT | CASSPQGAHTEAFF
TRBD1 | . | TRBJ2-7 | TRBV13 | TGTGCCAGCAGCTTAGTTGGACAGGGCTACGAGCAGTACTTC | CASSLVGQGYEQYF